These T cell receptor beta chains were read from a single sample in a study of blood T cell repertoires in COVID-19. TCRdb keeps only in-frame clones here, not all; method: immunoSEQ multiplex PCR. The sample holds about 120,000 clones, around nine tenths seen once. Sequencing was performed on peripheral blood. These receptors were collected from a human donor with acute or convalescent COVID-19. The donor label of this sample is uncertain. Both conserved end residues are part of each CDR3. The order of the fields is clone size, CDR3 length, D gene, J gene, V gene, CDR3 protein, CDR3 DNA. D genes are given only for firm matches. The size of a clone is reported for some rows only, either as once, few or many, or as a class for expanded clones.

size: NA; length: 13; D: NA; J: TRBJ1-4; V: TRBV5-1; CDR3: CASSPLADEKLFF; DNA: TGCGCCAGCAGCCCGTTGGCGGATGAAAAACTGTTTTTT
size: NA; length: 13; D: NA; J: TRBJ1-4; V: TRBV29-1; CDR3: CSGAIGGGEKLFF; DNA: TGCAGCGGCGCCATAGGCGGAGGCGAAAAACTGTTTTTT
size: NA; length: 17; D: NA; J: TRBJ1-1; V: TRBV28; CDR3: CASSPPGVVARITEAFF; DNA: TGTGCCAGCAGTCCCCCCGGCGTGGTAGCACGAATCACTGAAGCTTTCTTT
size: NA; length: 15; D: TRBD2; J: TRBJ2-1; V: TRBV5-1; CDR3: CASSLPSGRGDEQFF; DNA: TGCGCCAGCAGCTTACCTAGCGGGAGAGGCGATGAGCAGTTCTTC
size: NA; length: 15; D: NA; J: TRBJ1-4; V: TRBV4-3; CDR3: CASSPTGQFNEKLFF; DNA: TGCGCCAGCAGCCCAACCGGACAGTTTAATGAAAAACTGTTTTTT
size: NA; length: 14; D: TRBD1; J: TRBJ2-7; V: TRBV7-2; CDR3: CASSTQTGYYEQYF; DNA: TGTGCCAGCAGCACTCAGACAGGGTACTACGAGCAGTACTTC
size: NA; length: 17; D: TRBD1; J: TRBJ1-3; V: TRBV4-1; CDR3: CASSLTGTGRTGNTIYF; DNA: TGCGCCAGCAGCCTGACAGGGACAGGTCGAACTGGAAACACCATATATTTT
size: NA; length: 16; D: TRBD1; J: TRBJ1-2; V: TRBV28; CDR3: CASSLPGQGSGYGYTF; DNA: TGTGCCAGCAGTTTACCCGGACAGGGGTCGGGCTATGGCTACACCTTC
size: once; length: 14; D: NA; J: TRBJ1-5; V: TRBV7-9; CDR3: CASSLSSGDQPQHF; DNA: TGTGCCAGCAGCTTGTCTTCCGGAGATCAGCCCCAGCATTTT
size: NA; length: 16; D: NA; J: TRBJ2-5; V: TRBV7-3; CDR3: CASSPILPSLQETQYF; DNA: TGTGCCAGCAGCCCCATCCTACCCTCGCTACAAGAGACCCAGTACTTC
size: NA; length: 16; D: NA; J: TRBJ1-3; V: TRBV27; CDR3: CASAETPGLEGDTIYF; DNA: TGTGCCAGCGCTGAGACACCGGGCCTAGAAGGGGACACCATATATTTT
size: NA; length: 15; D: NA; J: TRBJ1-2; V: TRBV3-1/TRBV3-2; CDR3: CASSQPTDFFYGYTF; DNA: TGTGCCAGCAGCCAACCGACCGACTTTTTTTATGGCTACACCTTC
size: NA; length: 17; D: NA; J: TRBJ1-6; V: TRBV5-6; CDR3: CASSSPAGVGYNSPLHF; DNA: TGTGCCAGCAGCTCGCCCGCCGGGGTAGGCTATAATTCACCCCTCCACTTT
size: many; length: 14; D: TRBD1; J: TRBJ1-2; V: TRBV28; CDR3: CASRSGQTTYGYTF; DNA: TGTGCCAGCAGGTCGGGACAGACCACCTATGGCTACACCTTC
size: NA; length: 13; D: NA; J: TRBJ1-2; V: TRBV6-2/TRBV6-3; CDR3: CASSYSFEASHTF; DNA: TGTGCCAGCAGTTACTCGTTTGAAGCTAGTCACACCTTC
size: few; length: 16; D: NA; J: TRBJ2-2; V: TRBV28; CDR3: CASSLDPRAGKRELFF; DNA: TGTGCCAGCAGTCTCGACCCCCGGGCAGGGAAGAGGGAGCTGTTTTTT
size: NA; length: 15; D: NA; J: TRBJ1-4; V: TRBV16; CDR3: CASSSQIATNEKLFF; DNA: TGTGCCAGCAGCTCCCAAATTGCAACTAATGAAAAACTGTTTTTT
size: NA; length: 15; D: TRBD1; J: TRBJ1-5; V: TRBV19; CDR3: CASSMGTGSNQPQHF; DNA: TGTGCCAGTAGTATGGGGACAGGGAGCAATCAGCCCCAGCATTTT
size: NA; length: 11; D: NA; J: TRBJ1-1; V: TRBV29-1; CDR3: CSISRGTEAFF; DNA: TGCAGCATTTCAAGGGGCACTGAAGCTTTCTTT
size: NA; length: 16; D: TRBD1; J: TRBJ1-5; V: TRBV4-1; CDR3: CASSLYLDRAGQPQHF; DNA: TGCGCCAGCAGTCTTTACCTTGACAGGGCTGGACAGCCCCAGCATTTT
size: NA; length: 15; D: TRBD1; J: TRBJ1-3; V: TRBV18; CDR3: CASSQNRDRGARPYF; DNA: TGTGCCAGCTCACAAAACCGGGACAGGGGGGCACGGCCGTATTTT
size: few; length: 15; D: NA; J: TRBJ1-2; V: TRBV10-3; CDR3: CAISADPDGPYGYTF; DNA: TGTGCCATCAGTGCAGATCCGGATGGGCCCTATGGCTACACCTTC
size: NA; length: 14; D: NA; J: TRBJ2-5; V: TRBV12-5; CDR3: CASGSNPYEETQYF; DNA: TGTGCTAGTGGTTCCAACCCGTATGAGGAGACCCAGTACTTC
size: NA; length: 13; D: NA; J: TRBJ2-7; V: TRBV28; CDR3: CASSPGQTYEQYF; DNA: TGTGCCAGCAGTCCTGGACAGACCTACGAGCAGTACTTC
size: once; length: 14; D: TRBD1; J: TRBJ2-7; V: TRBV29-1; CDR3: CSVATGTGSYEQYF; DNA: TGCAGCGTTGCGACCGGGACAGGGTCCTACGAGCAGTACTTC
size: NA; length: 14; D: NA; J: TRBJ1-2; V: TRBV24-1; CDR3: CATSLDSDYYGYTF; DNA: TGTGCCACCAGCCTCGACAGCGATTATTATGGCTACACCTTC
size: NA; length: 16; D: NA; J: TRBJ2-7; V: TRBV6-6; CDR3: CASRRIGGLSSYEQYF; DNA: TGTGCCAGCAGGAGAATTGGGGGCCTAAGCTCCTACGAACAGTACTTC
size: NA; length: 13; D: NA; J: TRBJ2-5; V: TRBV3-1/TRBV3-2; CDR3: CASMSYGEETQYF; DNA: TGTGCCAGCATGAGTTACGGGGAAGAGACCCAGTACTTC
size: few; length: 14; D: NA; J: TRBJ2-2; V: TRBV7-2; CDR3: CASSRQMNTGELFF; DNA: TGTGCCAGCAGTCGACAGATGAACACCGGGGAGCTGTTTTTT
size: NA; length: 13; D: NA; J: TRBJ2-7; V: TRBV11-2; CDR3: CASSLSGAYEQYF; DNA: TGTGCCAGCAGCTTGAGCGGAGCCTACGAGCAGTACTTC
size: NA; length: 13; D: NA; J: TRBJ1-3; V: TRBV30; CDR3: CARQSGSGNTIYF; DNA: TGTGCCCGCCAATCCGGTTCTGGAAACACCATATATTTT
size: NA; length: 17; D: TRBD2; J: TRBJ2-1; V: TRBV7-9; CDR3: CASSLISSGSSYNEQFF; DNA: TGTGCCAGCAGCTTAATTTCCAGCGGGAGCTCCTACAATGAGCAGTTCTTC
size: NA; length: 15; D: NA; J: TRBJ2-1; V: TRBV5-6; CDR3: CASSFSTGSDNEQFF; DNA: TGTGCCAGCAGCTTTTCGACAGGTAGTGACAATGAGCAGTTCTTC
size: once; length: 16; D: TRBD1; J: TRBJ2-2; V: TRBV10-1; CDR3: CASRDRADLNTGELFF; DNA: TGCGCCAGCAGGGACAGGGCCGATTTGAACACCGGGGAGCTGTTTTTT
size: once; length: 14; D: NA; J: TRBJ1-4; V: TRBV5-6; CDR3: CASSIYATNEKLFF; DNA: TGTGCCAGCAGCATCTATGCAACTAATGAAAAACTGTTTTTT
size: NA; length: 15; D: NA; J: TRBJ2-1; V: TRBV11-3; CDR3: CASSPGGGISNEQFF; DNA: TGTGCCAGCAGCCCCGGGGGTGGAATTAGCAATGAGCAGTTCTTC
size: once; length: 13; D: NA; J: TRBJ2-7; V: TRBV18; CDR3: CASSLGPGNEQYF; DNA: TGTGCCAGCTCACTAGGCCCAGGGAACGAGCAGTACTTC
size: NA; length: 13; D: NA; J: TRBJ1-1; V: TRBV12-3/TRBV12-4; CDR3: CASSRTEYTEAFF; DNA: TGTGCCAGCAGTAGGACAGAGTACACTGAAGCTTTCTTT
size: NA; length: 18; D: TRBD2; J: TRBJ2-5; V: TRBV6-2/TRBV6-3; CDR3: CASSYSEGSGRPSGTQYF; DNA: TGTGCCAGCAGTTACTCGGAAGGAAGCGGGAGGCCCTCGGGGACCCAGTACTTC
size: NA; length: 13; D: NA; J: TRBJ1-1; V: TRBV15; CDR3: CATSRDLPGEAFF; DNA: TGTGCCACCAGCAGAGATCTTCCAGGAGAAGCTTTCTTT
size: once; length: 14; D: TRBD1; J: TRBJ2-7; V: TRBV9; CDR3: CASSVELKRDRGHF; DNA: TGTGCCAGCAGCGTAGAACTAAAACGGGACAGGGGGCACTTC
size: once; length: 14; D: NA; J: TRBJ1-2; V: TRBV6-2/TRBV6-3; CDR3: CASSPPAGVYGYTF; DNA: TGTGCCAGCAGCCCGCCGGCAGGCGTCTATGGCTACACCTTC
size: NA; length: 12; D: NA; J: TRBJ1-5; V: TRBV4-2; CDR3: CASSQPNQPQHF; DNA: TGTGCCAGCAGCCAACCGAATCAGCCCCAGCATTTT
size: NA; length: 16; D: TRBD1; J: TRBJ1-4; V: TRBV7-2; CDR3: CASSLAPRQGNEKLFF; DNA: TGTGCCAGCAGCTTAGCGCCGCGACAGGGTAATGAAAAACTGTTTTTT
size: NA; length: 19; D: TRBD2; J: TRBJ2-4; V: TRBV3-1/TRBV3-2; CDR3: CASSQYPAGAIVAKNIQYF; DNA: TGTGCCAGCAGCCAATATCCGGCGGGAGCGATCGTAGCCAAAAACATTCAGTACTTC
size: NA; length: 14; D: NA; J: TRBJ1-4; V: TRBV5-5; CDR3: CASSLERANEKLFF; DNA: TGTGCCAGCAGCTTGGAGAGGGCTAATGAAAAACTGTTTTTT
size: once; length: 16; D: NA; J: TRBJ1-1; V: TRBV4-2; CDR3: CASSLGPGQTSLEAFF; DNA: TGTGCCAGCAGCCTCGGGCCTGGACAGACGAGTCTTGAAGCTTTCTTT
size: NA; length: 15; D: TRBD1; J: TRBJ1-3; V: TRBV6-5; CDR3: CASISKGASGNTIYF; DNA: TGTGCCAGCATTAGTAAGGGGGCTTCTGGAAACACCATATATTTT